This T cell receptor beta chain was recovered during a study of siplizumab effects on memory and regulatory T cells. Turning to this clone: The antigen remains undetermined.

The germline gives CDR1 WNHNN, CDR2 SYGVQD (reference sequence). V lost 2 bases to trimming and J lost 3 bases, with 8 bases between them. The CDR3 extends over 14 amino acids. The data were produced by immunoSEQ multiplex PCR, yet TCRdb's version contains in-frame clones alone and is incomplete. Of about 110,000 clones in the sample, about 92% were seen once. Study-wide results and limits: Proliferating siplizumab-culture Tregs lacked confirmation of suppressive function. Naive T cells appeared more varied than memory cells and looked like key alloresponse contributors. A naive or memory phenotype could not be assigned to roughly 75-97% of the proliferating CD4+ or CD8+ clones.

The genes are TRBV10-1 and TRBJ2-1, with D unclear. The TCR comes from a human donor in good health. The material sequenced was Tregs sorted from blood. CDR3 bases: TGCGCCAGCAGTGAGGGCGGAAACTACAATGAGCAGTTCTTC. Protein sequence: CASSEGGNYNEQFF.